These 2 T cell receptor beta chains were all obtained from the same sample, sequenced in a study of T-cell memory formation after mild COVID-19. In TCRdb, the 5' RACE reads were re-called with MiXCR into one record per CDR3 protein. This sample carries over 300,000 distinct CDR3 sequences, 20% to 25% of them seen once, and the ten largest clones take 21%. Sequences were obtained from PBMCs or a T cell subset sorted from them (not recorded which). These receptors all stem from a young man who had mild COVID-19 (a few samples of this study predate the infection). Cell type and time point are not known.

This clonotype appeared many times. The chain combines TRBV20-1 with TRBJ1-2; unclear D gene. The V and J ends lost 6 bases and 1 base respectively, with 9 bases between them. Germline lookup yields CDR1 DFQATT and CDR2 SNEGSKA (reference sequence). The CDR3 covers 12 residues. CDR3 sequence (DNA): TGCAGTGCCTACGACGGTAACTATGGCTACACCTTC. This codes for CSAYDGNYGYTF.

The rearrangement links TRBV4-3 to TRBJ2-2; 9 bases match TRBD2. Trimming removed 4 bases from V and 5 bases from J; junction bases left unmatched: 11. This CDR3 is built from 17 residues. CDR1 is LGHNA, CDR2 YSLEER, per germline. The chain's CDR3 is CASSRRRAGGNTGELFF. In nucleotides, the CDR3 is TGCGCCAGCAGCCGCCGGAGAGCGGGGGGCAATACCGGGGAGCTGTTTTTT.